This T cell receptor (beta chain) emerged from a study of tumor-infiltrating lymphocytes in glioblastoma multiforme. Whole-study results and caveats: No surface-marker sorting into functional T cell subtypes was done.

Germline V gene lookup returns CDR1 MGHRA and CDR2 YSYEKL. This CDR3 has 14 residues. The trim removed 5 bases at V and 2 bases at J, leaving 2 bases unmatched. TCR beta libraries were built from RNA through three nested multiplex PCR rounds using modified ARM-PCR. TCRB cDNA was made from around 0.5 ug total RNA. These TCRB libraries lack any described unique molecular identifiers. From the multiplex PCR reads, TCRdb called clonotypes with MiXCR, one entry per CDR3 protein. Of 12,000 or so distinct CDR3 sequences in the sample, roughly 70% were seen once. This clonotype was seen a single time. Antigen specificity is unknown.

The gene calls are TRBV4-1 and TRBJ2-5; 10 bases are shared with TRBD2. The source material was brain tumor tissue. The sequence was collected from a male donor with glioblastoma. CDR3 sequence reads: CASSSTSGQETQYF. The CDR3, as DNA: TGCGCCAGCAGCTCGACTAGCGGGCAAGAGACCCAGTACTTC.